This passage covers 5 T cell receptor beta chains from one sample sequenced in a study of cytomegalovirus exposure and HLA in healthy donors. This PCR relied on a set of 60 Vbeta primers and 13 Jbeta primers. Here immunoSEQ multiplex PCR was the method, and the copy in TCRdb shows in-frame clones only, minus some. This sample carries around 50,000 clones, about 70% of them seen once, and the ten largest clones take about 22%. Sequenced material: PBMCs. Receptor source: a woman aged 45-65 years in good health and CMV-seropositive.

Comment on this clone: At one of its ends the junction is not consistent with the germline gene, which may arise from a read error. This chain joins TRBV6-5 and TRBJ1-5; D possibly corresponds to TRBD1 (6 bases). Germline-derived CDR1 and CDR2 are MNHEY and SVGAGI. The CDR3 loop spans 13 amino acids. The CDR3 sequence is CTSRPGGSQPQHF. CDR3 sequence (DNA): TGTACCAGCAGGCCGGGGGGCAGTCAGCCCCAGCATTTT.

The chain is built from TRBV18 and TRBJ1-3; 7 bases align to TRBD1. J lost 4 bases, V lost 2 bases, and 2 bases had no gene match. Germline V gives CDR1 KGHSH, CDR2 LQKENI. There are 14 residues in the CDR3. This CDR3 reads CASSPGTAGNTIYF. DNA of the CDR3: TGTGCCAGCTCACCAGGGACAGCCGGAAACACCATATATTTT.

The chain has TRBV5-1 and TRBJ2-1; 13 bases map to TRBD2. Looked up from germline, CDR1 is SGHRS and CDR2 is YFSETQ. CDR3 length equals 17 residues. With 1 base clipped from V and 5 bases from J, the junction kept 6 bases outside the gene matches. The CDR3 spells CASSLSTSGRLNNEQFF. The CDR3 bases are TGCGCCAGCAGCTTGTCGACTAGCGGGAGGTTAAACAATGAGCAGTTCTTC.

This chain joins TRBV7-8 and TRBJ2-1; D is possibly TRBD2 (5 bases). Germline CDR1 and CDR2: SGHVS and FQNEAQ. V dropped 0 bases and J dropped 8 bases, with 14 bases sitting between them. The length of the CDR3 is 15 residues. CDR3 coding DNA: TGTGCCAGCAGCTTAGCGACCGCGGCGGGCGATGAGCAGTTCTTC. It encodes CASSLATAAGDEQFF.

This clone was counted only a few times. V is TRBV7-2 and J is TRBJ2-7, with D hard to call. V lost 5 bases, J lost 8 bases, and 16 bases lay in between. The CDR3 length is 13 residues. The V gene's germline CDR1 is SGHTA and CDR2 FQGNSA. The CDR3 sequence is CASSHTYEAKQYF. CDR3 in DNA: TGTGCCAGCAGCCACACTTATGAGGCAAAGCAGTACTTC.